The rows below give T cell receptor beta chains drawn from one sample of a study of cytomegalovirus exposure and HLA in healthy donors. Sequencing used immunoSEQ multiplex PCR; TCRdb keeps in-frame clones, though not all of them. The sample contains about 160,000 clones, around four fifths of which appear only once. The sample comprised PBMCs. All receptors derive from a female donor in good health and CMV-seronegative. Both conserved end residues are part of each CDR3. The D gene is left open where the match is weak. Size is omitted from some rows. Given values are once, few, many or a class for expanded clones.

v_call	d_call	j_call	clone_size	cdr3_aa	cdr3_nt
TRBV7-3	-	TRBJ2-2	-	CASSLNRDNTGELFF	TGTGCCAGCAGCTTGAACAGGGACAACACCGGGGAGCTGTTTTTT
TRBV30	TRBD1	TRBJ2-7	-	CAWSVQGQGVYEQYF	TGTGCCTGGAGTGTACAGGGACAGGGCGTCTACGAGCAGTACTTC
TRBV7-3	TRBD1	TRBJ2-3	-	CASSLQGQGDTQYF	TGTGCCAGCAGCTTACAAGGACAGGGAGATACGCAGTATTTT
TRBV7-9	TRBD1	TRBJ1-4	-	CASSTPGQQEKLFF	TGTGCCAGCAGCACCCCGGGACAGCAGGAAAAACTGTTTTTT
TRBV12-1	-	TRBJ2-5	few	CASTRPGETQYF	TGTGCCAGCACCCGTCCGGGGGAGACCCAGTACTTC
TRBV19	-	TRBJ1-2	-	CASSRPNRKGNYGYTF	TGTGCCAGTAGTAGGCCCAACAGGAAGGGGAACTATGGCTACACCTTC
TRBV19	-	TRBJ1-3	-	CASRLVSGNTIYF	TGTGCCAGCCGTCTTGTCTCTGGAAACACCATATATTTT
TRBV5-8	TRBD1	TRBJ2-7	-	CASSLNRGFYEQYF	TGTGCCAGCAGCTTGAACAGGGGGTTCTACGAGCAGTACTTC
TRBV6-5	-	TRBJ1-1	-	CASSRAGDTEAFF	TGTGCCAGCAGCCGTGCAGGGGACACTGAAGCTTTCTTT
TRBV7-8	-	TRBJ1-4	-	CASSFDRNEKLFF	TGTGCCAGCAGCTTCGACAGAAATGAAAAACTGTTTTTT
TRBV5-1	TRBD1	TRBJ1-1	-	CASSPAPGQGNTEAFF	TGCGCCAGCAGCCCCGCCCCTGGACAGGGGAACACTGAAGCTTTCTTT
TRBV4-1	-	TRBJ2-1	-	CASSHRIRGESSYNEQFF	TGCGCCAGCAGCCATCGGATCCGAGGCGAGAGCTCCTACAATGAGCAGTTCTTC
TRBV15	TRBD1	TRBJ2-3	-	CATSSGRQGNTQYF	TGTGCCACCAGCAGTGGGAGACAGGGGAATACGCAGTATTTT
TRBV5-1	-	TRBJ2-5	few	CASSLTGETQYF	TGCGCCAGCAGCCTCACGGGGGAGACCCAGTACTTC
TRBV6-5	-	TRBJ2-1	-	CASSYSTSPSGEQFF	TGTGCCAGCAGTTACTCGACCAGTCCGAGCGGTGAGCAGTTCTTC
TRBV2	TRBD1	TRBJ2-2	-	CASSNRGYTGELFF	TGTGCCAGCAGTAACAGGGGGTACACCGGGGAGCTGTTTTTT
TRBV19	TRBD1	TRBJ1-5	-	CASSQWTGGSLPQPQHF	TGTGCCAGTAGCCAATGGACAGGGGGCTCCCTTCCTCAGCCCCAGCATTTT
TRBV6-1	TRBD1	TRBJ2-3	-	CASRGGTGADTQYF	TGTGCCAGCAGAGGAGGAACAGGGGCAGATACGCAGTATTTT
TRBV9	TRBD1	TRBJ2-7	-	CASSPGQGYYEQYF	TGTGCCAGCAGCCCCGGACAGGGGTACTACGAGCAGTACTTC
TRBV18	TRBD1	TRBJ1-1	once	CASSPGTAEAFF	TGTGCCAGCTCACCGGGGACAGCTGAAGCTTTCTTT
TRBV5-6	-	TRBJ1-1	-	CASSPGGGGYTEAFF	TGTGCCAGCAGCCCCGGGGGTGGAGGGTACACTGAAGCTTTCTTT
TRBV10-1	TRBD2	TRBJ2-3	few	CASSERTSGYTQYF	TGCGCCAGCAGTGAACGGACTAGCGGTTATACGCAGTATTTT
TRBV4-2	TRBD2	TRBJ2-1	-	CASSQDRLAGALGNEQFF	TGTGCCAGCAGCCAAGATAGACTAGCGGGAGCGTTGGGGAATGAGCAGTTCTTC
TRBV29-1	TRBD1	TRBJ2-4	-	CSVGGTGGRIQYF	TGCAGCGTGGGAGGGACAGGGGGCAGGATTCAGTACTTC
TRBV6-6	TRBD2	TRBJ2-7	-	CASTETSGPYEQYF	TGTGCCAGCACTGAGACTAGCGGCCCCTACGAGCAGTACTTC
TRBV7-2	TRBD1	TRBJ1-3	-	CASSSSNRGTGNTIYF	TGTGCCAGCAGCTCATCAAACAGGGGAACTGGAAACACCATATATTTT